The rows below give T cell receptor beta chains drawn from one sample of a study of cytomegalovirus exposure and HLA in healthy donors. The table came from immunoSEQ multiplex PCR; TCRdb's copy has only in-frame clones and leaves some out. The sample holds over 150,000 clones, roughly 70% seen once. Sequencing was done on a sample of PBMCs. Source of these receptors: a woman in her 50s in good health and CMV-seropositive. CDR3s include the opening cysteine and the closing phenylalanine or tryptophan. The order of the fields is V gene, clone size, J gene, D gene, CDR3 protein, CDR3 DNA. The D gene is left open where the match is weak. Only part of the rows carry a size: once, few, many, or a class if the clone is expanded.

TRBV5-8,.,TRBJ1-4,.,CASSLRAGMATNEKLFF,TGTGCCAGCAGCTTGCGAGCAGGAATGGCAACTAATGAAAAACTGTTTTTT
TRBV2,.,TRBJ1-2,.,CASSESGPGYTF,TGTGCCAGCAGTGAATCAGGGCCCGGCTACACCTTC
TRBV4-1,.,TRBJ1-6,.,CASSQDLAEDNSPLHF,TGCGCCAGCAGCCAAGATTTGGCAGAAGATAATTCACCCCTCCACTTT
TRBV14,.,TRBJ2-1,.,CASAQGLNEQFF,TGTGCCAGCGCACAGGGCCTCAATGAGCAGTTCTTC
TRBV15,.,TRBJ1-1,TRBD1,CATSRLRQGTEAFF,TGTGCCACCAGCAGACTACGACAGGGCACTGAAGCTTTCTTT
TRBV7-8,.,TRBJ2-6,TRBD1,CASSDIRDSYSSGANVLTF,TGTGCCAGCAGCGATATCCGGGACAGCTATTCCTCTGGGGCCAACGTCCTGACTTTC
TRBV4-1,.,TRBJ2-3,TRBD2,CASSSGRGGVFTDTQYF,TGCGCCAGCAGCTCGGGGCGGGGGGGCGTCTTCACAGATACGCAGTATTTT
TRBV6-6,.,TRBJ2-7,.,CASSPRFDGHLEQYF,TGTGCCAGCTCCCCCCGCTTCGATGGCCACCTCGAGCAGTACTTC
TRBV4-1,.,TRBJ1-2,.,CASSHPPGRSNYGYTF,TGCGCCAGCAGCCACCCCCCGGGGAGGTCTAACTATGGCTACACCTTC
TRBV6-4,few,TRBJ1-1,.,CASSDGGGIAFF,TGTGCCAGCAGTGACGGGGGGGGGATAGCTTTCTTT
TRBV4-2,few,TRBJ1-5,.,CASSQGGRGDQPQHF,TGTGCCAGCAGCCAAGGTGGCCGGGGTGATCAGCCCCAGCATTTT
TRBV30,.,TRBJ2-3,TRBD2,CAWSKGLADTDTQYF,TGTGCCTGGAGTAAGGGACTAGCGGACACAGATACGCAGTATTTT
TRBV19,.,TRBJ2-7,TRBD2,CASSIQRGPYEQYF,TGTGCCAGTAGTATCCAGCGGGGCCCCTACGAGCAGTACTTC
TRBV11-2,few,TRBJ2-1,.,CASSLAWLDYEQFF,TGTGCCAGCAGCTTAGCTTGGCTAGACTATGAGCAGTTCTTC
TRBV6-5,.,TRBJ2-3,.,CASNYSYSGGADTQYF,TGTGCCAGCAATTACTCGTACAGTGGAGGAGCAGATACGCAGTATTTT